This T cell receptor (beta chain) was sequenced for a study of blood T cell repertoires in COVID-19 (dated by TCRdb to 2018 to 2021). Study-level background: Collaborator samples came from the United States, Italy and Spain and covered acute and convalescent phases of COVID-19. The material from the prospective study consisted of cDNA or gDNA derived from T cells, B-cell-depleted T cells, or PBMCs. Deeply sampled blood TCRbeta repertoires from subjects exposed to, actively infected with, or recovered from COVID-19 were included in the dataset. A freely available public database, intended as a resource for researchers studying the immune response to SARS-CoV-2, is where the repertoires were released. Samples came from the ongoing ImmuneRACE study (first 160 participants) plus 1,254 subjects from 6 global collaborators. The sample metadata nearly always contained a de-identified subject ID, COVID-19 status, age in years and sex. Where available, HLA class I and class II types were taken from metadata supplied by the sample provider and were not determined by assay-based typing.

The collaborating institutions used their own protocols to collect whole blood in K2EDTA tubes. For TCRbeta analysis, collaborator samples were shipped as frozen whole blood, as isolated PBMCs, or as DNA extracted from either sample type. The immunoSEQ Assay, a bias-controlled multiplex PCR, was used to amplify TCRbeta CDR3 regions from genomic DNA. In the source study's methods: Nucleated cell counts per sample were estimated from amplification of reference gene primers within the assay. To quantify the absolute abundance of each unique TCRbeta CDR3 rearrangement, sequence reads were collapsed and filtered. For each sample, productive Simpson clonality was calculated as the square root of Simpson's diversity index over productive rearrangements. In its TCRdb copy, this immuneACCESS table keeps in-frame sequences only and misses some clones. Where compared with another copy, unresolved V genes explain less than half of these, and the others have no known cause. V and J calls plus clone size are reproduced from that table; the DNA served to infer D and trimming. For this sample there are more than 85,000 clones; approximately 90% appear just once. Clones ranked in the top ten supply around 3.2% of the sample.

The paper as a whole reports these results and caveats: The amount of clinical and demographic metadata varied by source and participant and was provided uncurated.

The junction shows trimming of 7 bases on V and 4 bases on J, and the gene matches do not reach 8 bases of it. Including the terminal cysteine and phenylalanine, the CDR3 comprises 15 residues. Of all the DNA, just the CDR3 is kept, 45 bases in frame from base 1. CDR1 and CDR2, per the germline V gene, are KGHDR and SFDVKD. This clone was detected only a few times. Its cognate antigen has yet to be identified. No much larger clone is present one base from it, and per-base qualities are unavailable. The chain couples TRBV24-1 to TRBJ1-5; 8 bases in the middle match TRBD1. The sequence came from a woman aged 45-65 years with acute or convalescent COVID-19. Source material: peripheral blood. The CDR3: CATSPTGAGNQPQHF. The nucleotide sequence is TGTGCCACCAGCCCGACAGGGGCAGGGAATCAGCCCCAGCATTTT.